These 8 T cell receptor beta chains were all obtained from the same sample, sequenced in a study of CD8 T cells in ankylosing spondylitis. MiXCR, applied by TCRdb to the 5' RACE reads, yields one record per CDR3 protein. The sample has about 39,000 distinct CDR3 sequences; about 9.4% are singletons. Sequencing was done on a sample of blood, either unsorted or a sorted T cell fraction (not recorded which). Receptors originate from a male donor with ankylosing spondylitis or in good health (not recorded which).

The table lists this clonotype with many counts. The chain is built from TRBV4-2 and TRBJ1-2, with D unresolved. The V end lost 3 bases, the J end lost 5 bases, and 7 bases lay between the germline ends. This CDR3 comprises 12 residues. Germline V gene lookup returns CDR1 LGHNA and CDR2 YNFKEQ. CDR3 sequence (DNA): TGTGCCAGCAGCCAGGATAGGTATGGCTACACCTTC. It specifies CASSQDRYGYTF.

The table lists this clonotype with many counts. The chain joins TRBV5-1 to TRBJ2-7; TRBD1 matches at 8 bases. Germline V gene sequence: CDR1 SGHRS, CDR2 YFSETQ. CDR3 length: 14 amino acids. V shed 4 bases and J 4 bases; nucleotides not matched to a gene: 7. Here the CDR3 reads CASSPARQGYEQYF. Written as DNA, the CDR3 is TGCGCCAGCAGCCCCGCCAGACAGGGGTACGAGCAGTACTTC.

This clonotype was found many times. The chain recombines TRBV5-1 with TRBJ1-4; TRBD1 agrees at 7 bases. V dropped 3 bases and J dropped 4; count of bases not matched to a gene: 9. This CDR3 has 16 residues. Germline V gene sequence: CDR1 SGHRS, CDR2 YFSETQ. CDR3 region: CASSYSPGQINEKLFF. CDR3 nucleotide sequence: TGCGCCAGCAGCTACAGTCCGGGACAGATTAATGAAAAACTGTTTTTT.

The sample holds many counts of this clonotype. J is TRBJ2-3 and V is TRBV5-1; 9 bases are shared with TRBD2. CDR1 SGHRS and CDR2 YFSETQ come from the germline V gene. Germline trimming cut 2 bases from V and 1 base from J; bases unmatched to any gene: 11. The CDR3 has 18 residues. DNA for the CDR3: TGCGCCAGCAGCTTAGACGCCGGGGCTAGCGGGGGCACAGATACGCAGTATTTT. Protein: CASSLDAGASGGTDTQYF.

This clonotype was detected ten times or more. This chain links TRBV6-5 with TRBJ2-5, with D possibly being TRBD1 or TRBD2 (5 bases each). The germline V gene has CDR1 MNHEY and CDR2 SVGAGI. The CDR3 contains 15 residues. Trimming removed 2 bases from V and 6 bases from J, with 16 bases in between. The CDR3 nucleotides are TGTGCCAGCAGTTACCTCCCGGGGCCCCAGCAGACCCAGTACTTC. Translation gives CASSYLPGPQQTQYF.

This clonotype was detected ten times or more. The chain carries TRBV18 and TRBJ1-2; D gene unclear. The CDR3 runs 13 residues. Germline V lookup: CDR1 KGHSH, CDR2 LQKENI. With 1 base removed from V and 6 bases from J, the gap between germline ends came to 9 bases. The chain's CDR3 is CASSPQGGDGYTF. The CDR3 DNA reads as TGTGCCAGCTCACCACAGGGAGGAGATGGCTACACCTTC.

This clonotype was counted at least ten times. The gene calls are TRBV7-9 and TRBJ2-7; maybe TRBD1 (6 bases). Germline lookup yields CDR1 SEHNR and CDR2 FQNEAQ (reference sequence). This CDR3 spans 14 amino acids. The germline V and J ends were trimmed by 7 bases and 3 bases, with 16 bases remaining between them. In nucleotides, the CDR3 is TGTGCCAGCAACGAACAGGGACAAAACTACGAGCAGTACTTC. This encodes CASNEQGQNYEQYF.

This clonotype was detected many times. V gene TRBV20-1 combines with J gene TRBJ2-1; 7 nucleotides match TRBD2. The CDR3 has 14 residues. Germline V CDR1 and CDR2: DFQATT, SNEGSKA (reference sequence). With 4 bases clipped from V and 3 bases from J, the junction kept 6 bases outside the gene matches. The CDR3 reads CSANGGTNYNEQFF. DNA of the CDR3: TGCAGTGCTAATGGCGGGACTAACTACAATGAGCAGTTCTTC.